These 14 T cell receptor beta chains share one sample of origin, sequenced in a study of blood T cells in healthy people across ages. Then a second PCR, running roughly 6 to 12 cycles, was carried out with a sample-barcoded 5' primer and a J-beta primer mix. MiXCR, run by TCRdb on the 5' RACE reads, gives a single entry per CDR3 protein. In the table there are roughly 1.7 million distinct CDR3 sequences, about 31% of which are singletons. The sample consisted of blood. The receptors originated from a woman in her thirties in good health.

Points on this clonotype: The junction and the germline gene differ at one end; a read error may be behind it. The chain links TRBV14 to TRBJ1-2; maybe TRBD1 (6 bases). The germline CDR1 and CDR2 sequences are SGHDN and FVKESK. The CDR3 covers 14 residues. Here the CDR3 reads CASSQVQGSYDYTF. Here the CDR3 DNA reads TGTGCCAGCAGCCAAGTTCAGGGGTCCTATGACTACACCTTC.

This clonotype was detected a few times. The V gene is TRBV18, the J gene TRBJ1-4, with D uncertain. Between the trimmed V and J ends, which lost 3 bases and 3 bases, there was a span of 8 bases. Germline CDR1 is KGHSH and CDR2 is LQKENI. The CDR3 is 14 residues long. CDR3 coding DNA: TGTGCCAGCTCACCCCGGGAGGCTAATGAAAAACTGTTTTTT. Amino acid sequence: CASSPREANEKLFF.

The count of this clonotype is one. A read error may produce the germline difference seen at one junction end. V is TRBV10-3 and J is TRBJ2-5, with D possibly being TRBD1 or TRBD2 (5 bases each). Per germline, CDR1 ENHRY and CDR2 SYGVKD. This CDR3 region has 13 residues. CDR3 sequence reads: CATNQGATYKQSF. The CDR3 DNA reads as TGTGCCACAAATCAGGGAGCGACCTACAAGCAGTCCTTC.

This clonotype was detected only a few times. The chain has TRBV2 and TRBJ2-5, with D unresolved. Germline assignment: CDR1 SNHLY and CDR2 FYNNEI. V was clipped by 8 bases and J by 3 bases, with 16 bases between them. The CDR3 is made up of 14 amino acids. CDR3 in amino acids: CASEQGPLKETQYF. The CDR3 DNA sequence: TGTGCCAGCGAGCAAGGCCCTTTAAAAGAGACCCAGTACTTC.

Turning to this clonotype: This may be a read error: a much more frequent sequence differs by one nucleotide. The chain links TRBV20-1 to TRBJ2-5; TRBD2 might be the D (5 bases). The assigned J gene may be wrong: the sequence end matches TRBJ2-7 better. Per the germline V gene, CDR1 is DFQATT and CDR2 is SNEGSKA (reference sequence). There are 14 residues in the CDR3. CDR3 in DNA: TGCAGTGCTAGGCGGGCTAGCCCTTTCTACGAGCAGTACTTC. Translating gives CSARRASPFYEQYF.

Concerning this clonotype: Sequence at one end of the junction differs from germline and may be a read error. V gene TRBV14 combines with J gene TRBJ1-1; 7 bases are a match to TRBD1. CDR3 length equals 14 residues. CDR1 SGHDN and CDR2 FVKESK come from the germline V gene. The CDR3 loop is CASGQGGRNTEAFF. DNA for the CDR3: TGTGCCAGCGGCCAAGGGGGCAGGAACACTGAAGCTTTCTTT.

A few counts support this clonotype. The V gene is TRBV4-1, the J gene TRBJ1-5; D might be TRBD1 (6 bases). Germline loops: CDR1 MGHRA, CDR2 YSYEKL. The CDR3 covers 15 residues. V was trimmed by 1 base and J by 4 bases, leaving 11 bases between them. CDR3 in amino acids: CASSQGDKTNQPQHF. DNA of the CDR3: TGCGCCAGCAGCCAAGGGGACAAGACTAATCAGCCCCAGCATTTT.

The J gene is TRBJ2-5, the V gene TRBV6-2 or TRBV6-3; tentatively, D is TRBD1 or TRBD2 (5 bases each). The CDR3 spans 16 residues. Per the germline V gene, CDR1 is MNHEY and CDR2 is SVGEGT. V dropped 5 bases and J dropped 4 bases, with 20 bases sitting between them. The CDR3 protein is CASSPLGAGLLETQYF. The CDR3 nucleotides are TGTGCCAGCAGTCCCCTCGGGGCAGGCCTCCTAGAGACCCAGTACTTC.

V is TRBV15 and J is TRBJ2-5; possibly TRBD1 for D (5 bases). This CDR3 has 14 amino acids. Trimming cost V 7 bases and J 5 bases, with 17 bases left between them. From germline, CDR1 is LNHNV and CDR2 YYDKDF (reference sequence). The CDR3, as DNA: TGTGCCACCACCGGATGGGGCCGTCGGGAGACCCAGTACTTC. This codes for CATTGWGRRETQYF.

The chain employs TRBV28 and TRBJ1-5; TRBD1 aligns across 9 bases. This CDR3 comprises 15 residues. Germline CDR1 is MDHEN and CDR2 is SYDVKM. The V segment lost 8 bases and the J segment 7 bases; nucleotides outside the gene matches: 12. In nucleotides, the CDR3 is TGTGCCAGCTTTCGACCGACAGGGGGGAGGCAGCCCCAGCATTTT. Its protein is CASFRPTGGRQPQHF.

This clonotype was recorded at least ten times. The chain carries TRBV29-1 and TRBJ2-7, with D perhaps matching TRBD2 (6 bases). V was trimmed by 2 bases and J by 7 bases, leaving 18 bases between them. Germline CDR1 and CDR2: SQVTM and ANQGSEA. The CDR3 has 14 residues. CDR3 protein: CSVEPQDGGREQYF. In DNA, the CDR3 is TGCAGCGTTGAACCACAGGACGGGGGAAGGGAGCAGTACTTC.

This sequence joins TRBV6-1 and TRBJ2-7, with D possibly being TRBD1 (6 bases). Deletions cut 5 bases from V and 2 bases from J, with 10 bases between. The CDR3 runs to 13 residues. Germline lookup yields CDR1 MNHNS and CDR2 SASEGT. The CDR3 sequence is CASSRRQAYEQYF. CDR3 coding DNA: TGTGCCAGCAGTCGAAGACAGGCCTACGAGCAGTACTTC.

The CDR3 reads CAWKGFDTQYF. CDR3 nucleotides: TGTGCCTGGAAAGGGTTTGATACGCAGTATTTT. The chain joins TRBV30 to TRBJ2-3; no definite D call. Germline CDR1 is GTSNPN and CDR2 is SVGIG (reference sequence). V dropped 4 bases and J dropped 6 bases, with 8 bases sitting between them. This CDR3 contains 11 residues.

This rearrangement joins TRBV7-2 to TRBJ2-1, with D possibly matching TRBD1 (6 bases). The germline CDR1 and CDR2 sequences are SGHTA and FQGNSA. Trimming took off 5 bases at V and 3 bases at J, with 14 bases between the two ends. The CDR3 is made up of 15 amino acids. The CDR3 DNA is TGTGCCAGCAGCCCAGGGACACGGTTCTACAATGAGCAGTTCTTC. Protein: CASSPGTRFYNEQFF.